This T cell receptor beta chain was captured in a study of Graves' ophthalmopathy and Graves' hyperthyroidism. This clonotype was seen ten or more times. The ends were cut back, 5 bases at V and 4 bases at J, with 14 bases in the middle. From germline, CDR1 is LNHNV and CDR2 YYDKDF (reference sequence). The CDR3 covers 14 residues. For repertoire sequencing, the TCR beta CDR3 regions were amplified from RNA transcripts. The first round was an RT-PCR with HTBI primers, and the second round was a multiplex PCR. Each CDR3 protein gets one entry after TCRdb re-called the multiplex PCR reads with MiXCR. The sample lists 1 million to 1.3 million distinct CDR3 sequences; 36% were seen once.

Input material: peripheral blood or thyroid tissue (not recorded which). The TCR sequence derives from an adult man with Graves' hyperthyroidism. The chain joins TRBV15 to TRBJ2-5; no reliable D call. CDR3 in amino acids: CATSSPSWGETQYF. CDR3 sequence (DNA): TGTGCCACCAGCTCACCTTCCTGGGGAGAGACCCAGTACTTC.